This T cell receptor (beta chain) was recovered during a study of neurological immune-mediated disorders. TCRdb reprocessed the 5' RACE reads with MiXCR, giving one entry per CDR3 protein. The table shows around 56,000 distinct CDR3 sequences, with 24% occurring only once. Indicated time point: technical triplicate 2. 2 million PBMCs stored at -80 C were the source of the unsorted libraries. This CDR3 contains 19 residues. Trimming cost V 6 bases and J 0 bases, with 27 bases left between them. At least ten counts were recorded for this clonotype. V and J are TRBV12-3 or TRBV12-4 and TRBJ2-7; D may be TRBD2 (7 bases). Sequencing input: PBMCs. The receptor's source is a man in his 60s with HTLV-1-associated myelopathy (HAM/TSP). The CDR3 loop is CASSWGGDIRGLSSYEQYF. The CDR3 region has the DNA TGTGCCAGCAGCTGGGGGGGGGACATACGGGGTTTGAGCTCCTACGAGCAGTACTTC.